The clone carrying this T cell receptor beta chain was counted a single time. What it recognizes is unknown. Profiling relied on immunoSEQ multiplex PCR, and the TCRdb table lists in-frame clones only, not all of them. The sample has about 480,000 clones; 60% to 80% are singletons. For unsorted samples, genomic DNA was extracted from 94 million or so PBMCs. CDR3 length equals 14 residues. Germline lookup yields CDR1 MNHEY and CDR2 SVGAGI. V was cut by 2 bases and J by 7 bases, with 12 bases left in between. The data were obtained in a study of shared clonotypes between healthy human individuals. Study-wide points: The sampled material consisted only of blood, and tissue repertoires are likely to differ.

The V and J genes are TRBV6-5 and TRBJ2-1; tentatively, D is TRBD2 (6 bases). The TCR was taken from a woman aged 40 to 55 in good health. Some clones in this sample may be carry-over from other donors' samples. The specimen was PBMCs. Written as DNA, the CDR3 is TGTGCCAGCAGTTACGTCCCACGGGGGAATGAGCAGTTCTTC. As protein: CASSYVPRGNEQFF.